The 22 T cell receptor beta chains listed next were all sequenced from one sample in a study of T cell responses to AZD1222 COVID-19 vaccine listed by TCRdb under 2021. In light of the paper, this sample's time point label describes: baseline before first vaccination. Library prep was done by the immunoSEQ multiplex PCR assay. The source is immuneACCESS, and TCRdb retained only in-frame sequences with V and J called. Part of the clones is not carried over; for the studies checked, unresolved V genes explain less than half of this, and the remainder is unexplained. Here the sample has about 120,000 clones; 90% to 95% occur a single time. The ten largest clones take up over 2.5% of the sample. The sequencing here drew on peripheral blood, taken on day 0 of AZD1222 vaccination. The receptors come from an adult in good health.

V gene TRBV2 combines with J gene TRBJ2-1; possibly TRBD1 for D (6 bases). V shed 8 bases and J shed 2 bases, with 13 bases lying between them. The germline gives CDR1 SNHLY, CDR2 FYNNEI. The CDR3 extends over 14 amino acids. The CDR3 protein is CASHTGHTYNEQFF. CDR3 DNA sequence: TGTGCCAGCCATACAGGGCACACCTACAATGAGCAGTTCTTC.

J is TRBJ2-7 and V is TRBV27; D is perhaps TRBD1 or TRBD2 (6 bases each). Germline V gene data show CDR1 as MNHEY and CDR2 as SMNVEV (reference sequence). The CDR3 covers 13 residues. V was trimmed by 2 bases and J by 6 bases, leaving 11 bases between them. CDR3 amino acids: CASSLRRGVEQYF. The CDR3 bases are TGTGCCAGCAGTTTACGGAGGGGGGTCGAGCAGTACTTC.

This clone occurred once. The chain links TRBV5-1 to TRBJ2-5, with D possibly being TRBD1 or TRBD2 (5 bases each). The CDR3 is 17 residues long. Germline CDR1 is SGHRS and CDR2 is YFSETQ. V was clipped by 2 bases and J by 2 bases, with 19 bases between them. CDR3 nucleotide sequence: TGCGCCAGCAGCTTCGGGGTAGGGGCGCAAGGTCAAGAGACCCAGTACTTC. Its translation is CASSFGVGAQGQETQYF.

This chain uses TRBV5-1 with TRBJ1-1; D is unresolved. This CDR3 is built from 13 residues. Trimming cost V 0 bases and J 12 bases, with 15 bases left between them. Germline V gene data show CDR1 as SGHRS and CDR2 as YFSETQ. CDR3 sequence reads: CASSLESGIIPFF. In nucleotides, the CDR3 is TGCGCCAGCAGCTTGGAATCTGGGATCATCCCTTTCTTT.

The chain recombines TRBV28 with TRBJ1-1; D uncertain. Germline loops: CDR1 MDHEN, CDR2 SYDVKM. V lost 2 bases and J lost 1, with 8 bases in between. The CDR3 consists of 14 residues. CDR3 sequence: CASSLHSPNTEAFF. The CDR3 coding sequence is TGTGCCAGCAGTTTACACAGCCCGAACACTGAAGCTTTCTTT.

The chain uses TRBV6-4 and TRBJ1-6; a possible D gene is TRBD1 (5 bases). Germline V lookup: CDR1 MRHNA, CDR2 SNTAGT. There are 13 residues in the CDR3. V lost 3 bases to trimming and J lost 9 bases, with 9 bases between them. The CDR3 bases are TGTGCCAGCAGTGAGTCCAGGGCTTCACCCCTCCACTTT. Protein product: CASSESRASPLHF.

CDR3 coding DNA: TGTGCCAGCAGTTTCGCGAGTGAGCAGTTCTTC. Protein product: CASSFASEQFF. The rearrangement links TRBV7-8 to TRBJ2-1; D remains ambiguous. This CDR3 contains 11 residues. Trimming pared 6 bases from V and 9 bases from J, leaving 9 bases between. Germline CDR1 and CDR2: SGHVS and FQNEAQ. The full variable domain, with the rest looked up from reference TRBV7-8 and TRBJ2-1, is GAGVSQSPRYKVAKRGQDVALRCDPISGHVSLFWYQQALGQGPEFLTYFQNEAQLDKSGLPSDRFFAERPEGSVSTLKIQRTQQEDSAVYLCASSFASEQFFGPGTRLTVL.

The rearrangement uses TRBV25-1 and TRBJ1-3; D ambiguous. The CDR3 runs to 15 residues. Germline V gives CDR1 MGHDK, CDR2 SYGVNS. V dropped 3 bases and J dropped 0 bases, with 9 bases sitting between them. The CDR3 loop reads CASSDRLLSGNTIYF. The CDR3 nucleotides read TGTGCCAGCAGTGACAGATTGCTCTCTGGAAACACCATATATTTT.

The chain uses TRBV5-1 and TRBJ2-1; 9 positions match TRBD2. Trimming at V came to 0 bases and at J to 8 bases, leaving 6 bases not matched to a gene. Germline-derived CDR1 and CDR2 are SGHRS and YFSETQ. CDR3 length equals 15 residues. The CDR3: CASSLVAGGSYEQFF. Written as DNA, the CDR3 is TGCGCCAGCAGCTTGGTGGCGGGAGGGAGTTATGAGCAGTTCTTC.

This clone was detected once. This chain links TRBV11-2 with TRBJ1-1; unclear D gene. CDR3 length: 12 amino acids. V was cut by 3 bases and J by 8 bases, with 10 bases left in between. Per the germline V gene, CDR1 is SGHAT and CDR2 is FQNNGV. CDR3: CASSFGYWEAFF. The CDR3 DNA follows: TGTGCCAGCAGCTTTGGTTATTGGGAAGCTTTCTTT.

The CDR3 region has the DNA TGTGCCAGCAGTTTTTGGTCAGGGTATAATTCACCCCTCCACTTT. Amino acid sequence: CASSFWSGYNSPLHF. V and J are TRBV28 and TRBJ1-6, with D perhaps matching TRBD1 (5 bases). The CDR3 has 15 amino acids. Germline-derived CDR1 and CDR2 are MDHEN and SYDVKM. The germline V and J ends were trimmed by 3 bases and 4 bases, with 10 bases remaining between them. Based on the CDR3 plus reference TRBV28 and TRBJ1-6, the full variable domain is DVKVTQSSRYLVKRTGEKVFLECVQDMDHENMFWYRQDPGLGLRLIYFSYDVKMKEKGDIPEGYSVSREKKERFSLILESASTNQTSMYLCASSFWSGYNSPLHFGNGTRLTVT.

This clone was found once. V gene TRBV28 combines with J gene TRBJ2-6; unclear D gene. V was pared by 5 bases and J by 0 bases, with 11 bases between. Germline V lookup: CDR1 MDHEN, CDR2 SYDVKM. This CDR3 has 16 amino acids. CDR3 sequence: CASSLGSNSGANVLTF. The CDR3, as DNA: TGTGCCAGCAGTCTCGGCAGCAACTCTGGGGCCAACGTCCTGACTTTC.

The chain has TRBV11-2 and TRBJ2-3; the D call may be TRBD1 or TRBD2 (5 bases each). This CDR3 is built from 17 residues. Germline CDR1 SGHAT, CDR2 FQNNGV. Trimming removed 6 bases at V and 2 bases at J, with 21 bases between. Here the CDR3 DNA reads TGTGCCAGCAGTAAAGGCCTGGGACCGATGGACACAGATACGCAGTATTTT. Translation: CASSKGLGPMDTDTQYF. The full variable domain, in which reference TRBV11-2 and TRBJ2-3 provide the parts outside the CDR3, is EAGVAQSPRYKIIEKRQSVAFWCNPISGHATLYWYQQILGQGPKLLIQFQNNGVVDDSQLPKDRFSAERLKGVDSTLKIQPAKLEDSAVYLCASSKGLGPMDTDTQYFGPGTRLTVL.

The CDR3 region is CASSYRDRPPDYEQYF. The CDR3 DNA follows: TGTGCCAGCAGTTACCGAGATCGACCCCCTGACTACGAGCAGTACTTC. V usage is TRBV6-5 and J usage is TRBJ2-7; no firm D call. This CDR3 has 16 residues. Germline V gives CDR1 MNHEY, CDR2 SVGAGI. Trimming took off 2 bases at V and 3 bases at J, with 17 bases between the two ends.

The J gene is TRBJ1-5, the V gene TRBV28, with 8 bases fitting TRBD1. The CDR3 has 15 residues. Germline V gene data show CDR1 as MDHEN and CDR2 as SYDVKM. J lost 2 bases, V lost 4 bases, and 4 bases had no gene match. The DNA of the CDR3 is TGTGCCAGCAGTTCGCCACAGGGGGGCAATCAGCCCCAGCATTTT. Encoded protein: CASSSPQGGNQPQHF.

V and J are TRBV7-9 and TRBJ1-5, with D possibly matching TRBD1 (6 bases). Germline CDR1 reads SEHNR; CDR2 reads FQNEAQ (reference sequence). This CDR3 is built from 12 residues. V lost 10 bases, J lost 4 bases, and 11 bases lay in between. Here the CDR3 DNA reads TGTGCCACCCGTACAGGGAATCAGCCCCAGCATTTT. Its protein product is CATRTGNQPQHF.

This rearrangement joins TRBV19 to TRBJ1-4; D gene ambiguous. The CDR3 is made up of 12 amino acids. The V gene's germline CDR1 is LNHDA and CDR2 SQIVND (reference sequence). Trimming stripped 5 bases from V and 4 bases from J, with 5 bases between. The CDR3 DNA reads TGTGCCAGTAGTCTCCATAATGAAAAACTGTTTTTT. It yields the protein CASSLHNEKLFF.

This clone has a single count. The chain carries TRBV7-9 and TRBJ2-3, with 11 positions matching TRBD1. Germline V lookup: CDR1 SEHNR, CDR2 FQNEAQ (reference sequence). V was clipped by 6 bases and J by 4 bases; unmatched bases: 6. The CDR3 sequence is 15 residues long. CDR3 in amino acids: CASRWGTGGSDTQYF. For the CDR3, the DNA is TGTGCCAGCAGGTGGGGGACAGGGGGATCAGATACGCAGTATTTT.

The chain uses TRBV9 and TRBJ1-2; D remains unclear. Trimming removed 0 bases from V and 2 bases from J, with 23 bases in between. Germline V CDR1 and CDR2: SGDLS, YYNGEE. CDR3 size: 19 residues. CDR3 sequence: CASSVAGGTGANQNYGYTF. CDR3 nucleotides: TGTGCCAGCAGCGTAGCTGGCGGAACCGGAGCTAATCAAAACTATGGCTACACCTTC. The whole variable domain, filled in from reference TRBV9 and TRBJ1-2, reads DSGVTQTPKHLITATGQRVTLRCSPRSGDLSVYWYQQSLDQGLQFLIQYYNGEERAKGNILERFSAQQFPDLHSELNLSSLELGDSALYFCASSVAGGTGANQNYGYTFGSGTRLTVV.

The genes are TRBV11-3 and TRBJ2-5, with D uncertain. The CDR3 covers 14 residues. Germline CDR1 is SGHNT and CDR2 is YENEEA. Trimming stripped 2 bases from V and 2 bases from J, with 9 bases between. The CDR3 protein is CASSLSAGQETQYF. The CDR3 nucleotides are TGTGCCAGCAGCTTATCGGCAGGTCAAGAGACCCAGTACTTC.

The chain combines TRBV7-4 with TRBJ2-1; 8 nucleotides match TRBD1. The V gene's germline CDR1 is SGHVT and CDR2 SQSDAQ. This CDR3 region has 17 residues. V trimming: 4 bases; J trimming: 3 bases; junction bases outside the gene matches: 11. CDR3 amino acids: CASSSTRRQGLYNEQFF. CDR3 DNA sequence: TGTGCCAGCAGCTCAACCCGTAGACAGGGGCTCTACAATGAGCAGTTCTTC. The full variable domain, completed using reference TRBV7-4 and TRBJ2-1, is GAGVSQSPRYKVAKRGRDVALRCDSISGHVTLYWYRQTLGQGSEVLTYSQSDAQRDKSGRPSGRFSAERPERSVSTLKIQRTEQGDSAVYLCASSSTRRQGLYNEQFFGPGTRLTVL.

The gene calls are TRBV6-5 and TRBJ2-7; 9 bases align to TRBD1. The CDR3 covers 14 residues. J lost 4 bases, V lost 6 bases, and 7 bases had no gene match. CDR1 is MNHEY, CDR2 SVGAGI, per germline. The CDR3 DNA follows: TGTGCCAGCAGGACCGGGACAGGGTATTACGAGCAGTACTTC. Translation: CASRTGTGYYEQYF.